This T cell receptor (beta chain) emerged from a study of cytomegalovirus exposure and HLA in healthy donors. The PCR used 60 Vbeta and 13 Jbeta primers. Profiling relied on immunoSEQ multiplex PCR, and the TCRdb table lists in-frame clones only, not all of them. Of some 170,000 clones listed, roughly 81% are singletons. This CDR3 is 15 amino acids long. Trimming removed 3 bases from V and 8 bases from J, with 19 bases in between. The V gene's germline CDR1 is MGHDK and CDR2 SYGVNS. The rearrangement uses TRBV25-1 and TRBJ1-2; a weak D match, TRBD1 (5 bases). This clonotype was obtained from a woman aged 18-29 years in good health and CMV-seropositive. Specimen: PBMCs. CDR3 DNA sequence: TGTGCCAGCAGTGACCGAAGTCGCCCGGGGGAAGGCTACACCTTC. Protein sequence: CASSDRSRPGEGYTF.